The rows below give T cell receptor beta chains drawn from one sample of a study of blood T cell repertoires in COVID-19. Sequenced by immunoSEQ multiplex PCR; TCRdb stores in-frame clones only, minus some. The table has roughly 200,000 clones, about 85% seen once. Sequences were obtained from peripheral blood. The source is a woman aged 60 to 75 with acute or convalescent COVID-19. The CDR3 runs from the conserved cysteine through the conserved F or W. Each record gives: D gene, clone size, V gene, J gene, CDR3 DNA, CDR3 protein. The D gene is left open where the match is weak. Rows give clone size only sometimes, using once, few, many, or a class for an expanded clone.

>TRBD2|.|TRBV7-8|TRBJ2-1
TGTGCCAGCAGCTTAGGGGGGCCTAGCGGGAATGAGCAGTTCTTC
CASSLGGPSGNEQFF
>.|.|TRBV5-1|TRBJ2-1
TGCGCCAGCAGCAAGGAGGGACCGATTTACAATGAGCAGTTCTTC
CASSKEGPIYNEQFF
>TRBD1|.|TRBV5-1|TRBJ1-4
TGCGCCAGCAGCTTGGAGGGACAGAATGAAAAACTGTTTTTT
CASSLEGQNEKLFF
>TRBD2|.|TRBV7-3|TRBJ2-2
TGTGCCAGCAGCTTAACTCCGGGGAGGGGTGAGACCGGGGAGCTGTTTTTT
CASSLTPGRGETGELFF
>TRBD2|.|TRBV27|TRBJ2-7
TGTGCCAGCAGCTCTCCCCGCGCCGGGACTAGCGGGAGGGGGTCCTACGAGCAGTACTTC
CASSSPRAGTSGRGSYEQYF
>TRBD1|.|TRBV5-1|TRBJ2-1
TGCGCCCTCCGAGATCACAGCAGCCCAGAGGAACAGGGGTCCTCCTACAATGAGCAGTTCTTC
CALRDHSSPEEQGSSYNEQFF
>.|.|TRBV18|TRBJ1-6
TGTGCCAGCTCGGTGGGGCCCGATCCCCTTTCACCCCTCCACTTT
CASSVGPDPLSPLHF
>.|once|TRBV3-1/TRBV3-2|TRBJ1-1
TGTGCCAGCAGCCAAGATTGGCTCACTGAAGCTTTCTTT
CASSQDWLTEAFF
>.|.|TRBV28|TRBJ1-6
TGTGCCAGCAGTCAGGCCTTAGGGAGGAATTCACCCCTCCACTTT
CASSQALGRNSPLHF
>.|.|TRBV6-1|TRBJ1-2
TGTGCCAGCAGTGATCAATGGGGGGACTATGGCTACACCTTC
CASSDQWGDYGYTF
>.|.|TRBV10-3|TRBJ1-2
TGTGCCATCAGCCAGGGGAACTATGGCTACACCTTC
CAISQGNYGYTF
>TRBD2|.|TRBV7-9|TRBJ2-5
TGTGCCAGCAGCCCCGGGTCGGGAGCGGGAGGCCAAGAGACCCAGTACTTC
CASSPGSGAGGQETQYF
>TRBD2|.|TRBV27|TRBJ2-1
TGTGCCAGCAGTTTGGATTGGGAGGGACTAGCGAGGAATGAGCAGTTCTTC
CASSLDWEGLARNEQFF
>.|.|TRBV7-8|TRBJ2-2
TGTGCCAGCAGCCGGGACTTTAACACCGGGGAGCTGTTTTTT
CASSRDFNTGELFF
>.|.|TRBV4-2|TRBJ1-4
TGTGCCAGCAGGGAACTGACAGGCGCCAACGTGGAAAAACTGTTTTTT
CASRELTGANVEKLFF
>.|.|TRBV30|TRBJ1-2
TGTGCCTGGAGTACCACGGGGAACTATGGCTACACCTTC
CAWSTTGNYGYTF
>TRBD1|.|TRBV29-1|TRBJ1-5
TGCAGCGCCGGGACAGGGGCTCAGCCCCAGCATTTT
CSAGTGAQPQHF
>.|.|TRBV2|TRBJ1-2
TGTGCCAGCAGTGAAGCGCTTTGGGGGCCGGCTTCGGGTGGCTACACCTTC
CASSEALWGPASGGYTF
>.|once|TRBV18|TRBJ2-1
TGTGCCAGCTCACCGGGCTCTATAGATGAGCAGTTCTTC
CASSPGSIDEQFF
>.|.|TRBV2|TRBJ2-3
TGTGCCAGCAGTGAAACGGGTACAAAGCAGTATTTT
CASSETGTKQYF
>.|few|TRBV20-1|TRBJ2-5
TGCAGTGCTACCCGAGGGGAGACCCAGTACTTC
CSATRGETQYF
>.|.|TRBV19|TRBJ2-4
TGTGCCAGTAGTAATCCAGGGGAGAAAAACATTCAGTACTTC
CASSNPGEKNIQYF
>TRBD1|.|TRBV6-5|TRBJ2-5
TGTGCCAGCACGCAACCGGGACAGGGGGAGACCCAGTACTTC
CASTQPGQGETQYF
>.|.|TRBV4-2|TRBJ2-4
TGTGCCAGCAGCCAAGACGACACAGGTTCTCGGGCCAAAAACATTCAGTACTTC
CASSQDDTGSRAKNIQYF
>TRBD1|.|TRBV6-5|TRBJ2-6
TGTGCCAGCAGTAACAGGGGTCCTGGGGCCAACGTCCTGACTTTC
CASSNRGPGANVLTF